This TCR beta chain was documented in a study of spatial heterogeneity in lung cancer. The CDR3 has 14 amino acids. Germline V gene lookup returns CDR1 SGDLS and CDR2 YYNGEE. With 4 bases removed from V and 2 bases from J, the gap between germline ends came to 11 bases. Time point indicated: sample taken at primary tumor resection. Tumor, nontumor lung or frozen PBMC supplied whole RNA that was sequenced unsorted. This clonotype was recorded many times. TCRdb analysed the 5' RACE reads with MiXCR anew, one entry per CDR3 protein. The sample carries about 40,000 distinct CDR3 sequences, 4% to 6% recorded once.

The sequenced sample was PBMCs, obtained at surgery. This TCR was recovered from a female donor with early-stage non-small cell lung cancer. This chain links TRBV9 with TRBJ2-3; possibly TRBD1 or TRBD2 for D (5 bases each). The CDR3 spells CASSPRDLTDTQYF. The CDR3 region has the DNA TGTGCCAGCAGCCCCCGGGACCTCACAGATACGCAGTATTTT.